This section outlines one T cell receptor beta chain sequence together with its context. It lacks a known antigen. Base-call qualities are not available, and no considerably larger clone is one nucleotide away. CDR1 KGHSH and CDR2 LQKENI were looked up in the germline V gene. A distance of 8 bases separates the germline ends of V and J, which lose 2 bases and 1 base respectively. The CDR3 contains 14 residues, cysteine and phenylalanine counted. Only the CDR3 part of the read is kept: 42 bases, read in frame from the first base. A second Seattle source provided samples from volunteer blood donors who had recovered from COVID-19. The collaborating institutions used their own protocols to collect whole blood in K2EDTA tubes. For TCRbeta analysis, collaborators shipped samples in one of three forms: frozen whole blood, isolated PBMCs, or DNA extracted from either of those sample types. These data come from a study of blood T cell repertoires in COVID-19 (dated by TCRdb to 2019 to 2021). The study in broad terms: Collaborator samples came from the United States, Italy and Spain and covered acute and convalescent phases of COVID-19. The prospective study material was composed of cDNA or gDNA derived from T cells, B-cell-depleted T cells, or PBMCs. Deeply sampled blood TCRbeta repertoires from subjects exposed to, actively infected with, or recovered from COVID-19 were included in the dataset. A freely available public database, intended as a resource for researchers studying the immune response to SARS-CoV-2, is where the repertoires were released. Samples were obtained from the ongoing ImmuneRACE study (first 160 participants) and from 950 to 1,500 subjects provided by 6 global collaborators. Sample metadata almost always included a de-identified subject ID, COVID-19 status, age in years and sex. HLA class I and class II types, where available, came from metadata supplied by the sample provider rather than from assay-based typing.

What the authors observed across the whole study: The quantity of clinical and demographic metadata differed by source and by participant and was supplied without curation.

TCRbeta CDR3 regions were amplified from genomic DNA using the immunoSEQ Assay, a bias-controlled multiplex PCR. Regarding the original processing steps: The number of nucleated cells in each sample was estimated by amplification of reference gene primers within the assay. To quantify the absolute abundance of each unique TCRbeta CDR3 rearrangement, sequence reads were collapsed and filtered. For each sample, productive Simpson clonality was calculated as the square root of Simpson's diversity index across productive rearrangements. Imported from immuneACCESS, the table was reduced by TCRdb to in-frame sequences with V and J called. These copies leave out some clones; in studies compared against another copy, an unresolved V gene accounts for under half, and the cause of the remainder is not known. The DNA gave D and trimming, while V, J and clone size come from that table. This sample is represented by about 240,000 clones; 87% of them were singletons. The ten largest clones take up just over 7% of the sample.

This receptor was taken from a man in his fifties or sixties who had recovered from COVID-19. The sequencing sample was made of peripheral blood. The rearrangement combines TRBV18 with TRBJ1-2, with the D gene too uncertain to name. The CDR3 amino acid sequence is: CASSPSQINYGYTF. The nucleotide sequence is TGTGCCAGCTCACCATCACAGATTAACTATGGCTACACCTTC.